One sample yielded the 28 T cell receptor beta chains listed below, sequenced in a study of T-cell reconstitution after alpha-beta-depleted transplantation in children. Unique molecular identifiers were incorporated when the TCRbeta library was constructed. TCRdb recomputed calls from the PCR reads with MiXCR, one row per CDR3 protein. The table lists some 130,000 distinct CDR3 sequences, around a tenth of them singletons. The sample in question was PBMCs, mostly from graft donor cells, obtained 180 days after TCRalphabeta/CD19-depleted stem cell transplant. The source is a girl younger than two who had a stem cell transplant for combined immunodeficiency, so the T cells may come from the graft donor.

This clonotype was picked up a small number of times. J is TRBJ1-1 and V is TRBV29-1, with no clear D. Between the trimmed V and J ends, which lost 4 bases and 1 base, there was a span of 7 bases. CDR1 and CDR2 from the germline V gene are SQVTM and ANQGSEA. This CDR3 region has 12 residues. The DNA for the CDR3 is TGCAGCGTTGTTCCCGGGAACACTGAAGCTTTCTTT. Translating gives CSVVPGNTEAFF.

This clonotype came up a few times. The chain is built from TRBV7-8 and TRBJ2-2; 10 nucleotides agree with TRBD2. CDR1 and CDR2 (germline): SGHVS, FQNEAQ. CDR3 length: 18 residues. J lost 7 bases, V lost 5 bases, and 16 bases had no gene match. The CDR3 DNA reads as TGTGCCAGCAGCCCTCTGGTGCGGCTAGCGGGAGATGGCGGGGAGCTGTTTTTT. It codes for CASSPLVRLAGDGGELFF.

This clonotype has a handful of counts. The V and J genes are TRBV20-1 and TRBJ1-1; tentative D call: TRBD1 (6 bases). CDR1 and CDR2 from the germline V gene are DFQATT and SNEGSKA (reference sequence). The CDR3 runs 12 residues. The CDR3 sequence: CSSGQQNTEAFF. The CDR3 region has the DNA TGCAGCTCCGGACAGCAGAACACTGAAGCTTTCTTT.

This clonotype was counted a few times. The J gene is TRBJ2-4, the V gene TRBV29-1, with a possible D match to TRBD2 (6 bases). The CDR3 runs to 13 residues. V was trimmed by 2 bases and J by 7 bases, leaving 12 bases between them. The germline gives CDR1 SQVTM, CDR2 ANQGSEA. CDR3 amino acids: CSVERGGTNIQYF. The CDR3 bases are TGCAGCGTTGAAAGGGGAGGAACGAACATTCAGTACTTC.

At least ten counts were recorded for this clonotype. The V call is TRBV5-1, the J call TRBJ2-7, with 9 positions matching TRBD2. CDR3 length: 15 residues. The junction had 4 bases not matched to a gene; V was cut back by 1 base and J by 2 bases. CDR1 is SGHRS, CDR2 YFSETQ, per germline. In DNA, the CDR3 is TGCGCCAGCAGCTTGTCGCTAGCGGGGCCCTACGAGCAGTACTTC. This codes for CASSLSLAGPYEQYF. The variable domain in full, completed from reference TRBV5-1 and TRBJ2-7, reads KAGVTQTPRYLIKTRGQQVTLSCSPISGHRSVSWYQQTPGQGLQFLFEYFSETQRNKGNFPGRFSGRQFSNSRSEMNVSTLELGDSALYLCASSLSLAGPYEQYFGPGTRLTVT.

V is TRBV5-1 and J is TRBJ2-2; the D is unclear. This CDR3 is built from 14 residues. Germline CDR1 reads SGHRS; CDR2 reads YFSETQ. The V and J ends lost 2 bases and 1 base respectively, with 6 bases between them. This chain's CDR3 is CASSFGRNTGELFF. CDR3 DNA: TGCGCCAGCAGCTTCGGACGGAACACCGGGGAGCTGTTTTTT. Full variable domain (rest looked up from reference TRBV5-1 and TRBJ2-2): KAGVTQTPRYLIKTRGQQVTLSCSPISGHRSVSWYQQTPGQGLQFLFEYFSETQRNKGNFPGRFSGRQFSNSRSEMNVSTLELGDSALYLCASSFGRNTGELFFGEGSRLTVL.

The V gene is TRBV5-6, the J gene TRBJ2-5; D call uncertain. Germline lookup yields CDR1 SGHDT and CDR2 YYEEEE. The CDR3 totals 15 residues. Trimming took 1 base from V and 5 from J, leaving 15 bases between them. For the CDR3, the DNA is TGTGCCAGCAGCTTGTTCTCCCCACCGGGCGAGACCCAGTACTTC. Translation gives CASSLFSPPGETQYF.

This clonotype was observed a few times. This chain links TRBV12-3 or TRBV12-4 with TRBJ1-2, with 9 bases matching TRBD1. The CDR3 totals 16 residues. Trimming cost V 2 bases and J 2 bases; bases outside gene matches: 6. CDR3 coding DNA: TGTGCCAGCAGTTTATTCCCCGGGACAGGGAACTATGGCTACACCTTC. Its protein is CASSLFPGTGNYGYTF.

J is TRBJ1-2 and V is TRBV7-9; D gene unclear. The CDR3 runs to 12 residues. In germline, CDR1 is SEHNR, CDR2 FQNEAQ (reference sequence). The V end was cut by 5 bases, the J end by 8 bases, with 12 bases between. The CDR3 region has the DNA TGTGCCAGCAGCCCAACTCCCCGAGGCTACACCTTC. This codes for CASSPTPRGYTF.

This clonotype was seen ten or more times. CDR3 region: CSVGQGGSYEQYF. CDR3 sequence (DNA): TGCAGCGTCGGACAGGGGGGCTCCTACGAGCAGTACTTC. The J gene is TRBJ2-7, the V gene TRBV29-1; the match to TRBD1 covers 10 bases. The V gene end was trimmed by 6 bases and the J gene end by 0 bases; junction bases not matched to a gene: 2. Per germline, CDR1 SQVTM and CDR2 ANQGSEA. The CDR3 has 13 residues.

The V call is TRBV20-1, the J call TRBJ2-7, with D perhaps matching TRBD1 (5 bases). CDR1 is DFQATT and CDR2 is SNEGSKA in the germline V gene (reference sequence). This CDR3 spans 16 amino acids. V gave up 0 bases and J gave up 3 bases, with 18 bases separating them. CDR3 sequence (DNA): TGCAGTGCTAGAGAGATTAGGGGCCCTTCGAGCTACGAGCAGTACTTC. This encodes CSAREIRGPSSYEQYF.

In this sample, this clonotype turned up a few times. This chain joins TRBV30 and TRBJ2-1; possible D gene TRBD2, 6 bases. The germline gives CDR1 GTSNPN, CDR2 SVGIG (reference sequence). V dropped 5 bases and J dropped 9 bases, with 26 bases sitting between them. This CDR3 contains 16 residues. The CDR3 region has the DNA TGTGCCTGGGGGTCCAAGGGAGGAGGCGCCTACGGTGAGCAGTTCTTC. Protein: CAWGSKGGGAYGEQFF. Supplemented by reference TRBV30 and TRBJ2-1, the full variable domain reads SQTIHQWPATLVQPVGSPLSLECTVEGTSNPNLYWYRQAAGRGLQLLFYSVGIGQISSEVPQNLSASRPQDRQFILSSKKLLLSDSGFYLCAWGSKGGGAYGEQFFGPGTRLTVL.

In this sample, this clonotype turned up a few times. This chain joins TRBV5-1 and TRBJ2-7; a weak D match, TRBD1 (6 bases). V was pared by 4 bases and J by 1 base, with 12 bases between. The CDR3 is 14 amino acids. CDR1 is SGHRS, CDR2 YFSETQ, per germline. The CDR3 protein is CASSIRDTSYEQYF. The CDR3 nucleotides are TGCGCCAGCAGCATCCGGGACACTTCCTACGAGCAGTACTTC. The variable domain in full, with the rest retrieved from reference TRBV5-1 and TRBJ2-7, is KAGVTQTPRYLIKTRGQQVTLSCSPISGHRSVSWYQQTPGQGLQFLFEYFSETQRNKGNFPGRFSGRQFSNSRSEMNVSTLELGDSALYLCASSIRDTSYEQYFGPGTRLTVT.

The genes are TRBV13 and TRBJ2-7, with TRBD2 matching 13 bases. The CDR3 totals 17 residues. After removal of 0 bases from V and 3 bases from J, the junction contained 5 bases not matched to a gene. Per the germline V gene, CDR1 is PRHDT and CDR2 is FYEKMQ (reference sequence). For the CDR3, the DNA is TGTGCCAGCAGCTTAGGCACCGGGACTAGCGGGGTCTACGAGCAGTACTTC. It translates to CASSLGTGTSGVYEQYF.

The chain combines TRBV11-3 with TRBJ2-2; 7 nucleotides match TRBD1. V lost 4 bases, J lost 5 bases, and 4 bases stayed unmatched. From germline, CDR1 is SGHNT and CDR2 YENEEA. CDR3 length: 14 residues. Written as DNA, the CDR3 is TGTGCCAGCAGCTACGGGACAGAGACCGGGGAGCTGTTTTTT. Translated, it gives CASSYGTETGELFF.

This clonotype was seen more than once but under ten times. V gene TRBV6-1 combines with J gene TRBJ1-2, with D uncertain. This CDR3 has 17 amino acids. Per the germline V gene, CDR1 is MNHNS and CDR2 is SASEGT. The V gene lost 3 bases and the J gene lost 5 bases, with 22 bases spanning the gap. The CDR3 loop reads CASSDGLFEGVYYGYTF. The CDR3 DNA follows: TGTGCCAGCAGTGACGGTCTATTCGAGGGAGTATATTATGGCTACACCTTC.

This chain connects TRBV7-2 to TRBJ2-4, with 7 bases lining up with TRBD1. Trimming at V came to 0 bases and at J to 12 bases, leaving 2 bases not matched to a gene. Looked up from germline, CDR1 is SGHTA and CDR2 is FQGNSA. This CDR3 region has 12 residues. CDR3 sequence: CASSLARGCQYF. In nucleotides, the CDR3 is TGTGCCAGCAGCTTAGCCAGGGGGTGTCAGTACTTC.

This clonotype was counted only a few times. J is TRBJ2-1 and V is TRBV20-1; D gene ambiguous. The V end was cut by 3 bases, the J end by 8 bases, with 5 bases between. Germline assignment: CDR1 DFQATT and CDR2 SNEGSKA (reference sequence). CDR3 length: 10 residues. The CDR3 sequence: CSASWDEQFF. The CDR3 DNA is TGCAGTGCTAGTTGGGATGAGCAGTTCTTC.

The sample holds a few counts of this clonotype. This chain joins TRBV28 and TRBJ2-5; D ambiguous. Trimming took off 3 bases at V and 3 bases at J, with 14 bases between the two ends. Looked up from germline, CDR1 is MDHEN and CDR2 is SYDVKM. The CDR3 totals 15 residues. CDR3 loop: CASSFPTRAEETQYF. CDR3 bases: TGTGCCAGCAGTTTTCCCACCCGGGCGGAAGAGACCCAGTACTTC.

This clonotype turned up a few times. The chain recombines TRBV15 with TRBJ2-7, with 8 nucleotides matching TRBD1. Losses at the gene ends were 2 bases for V and 3 bases for J; bases not matched to a gene: 9. Looked up from germline, CDR1 is LNHNV and CDR2 is YYDKDF (reference sequence). The CDR3 sequence is 16 residues long. CDR3 DNA: TGTGCCACCAGCAGAAACCCCGGGACAGGAGGCTACGAGCAGTACTTC. Its translation is CATSRNPGTGGYEQYF.

This clonotype was seen more than once but under ten times. This sequence joins TRBV20-1 and TRBJ2-5; perhaps TRBD2 as D (5 bases). Germline values: CDR1 DFQATT, CDR2 SNEGSKA (reference sequence). This CDR3 is 13 amino acids long. The V end lost 2 bases, the J end lost 0 bases, and 7 bases lay between the germline ends. CDR3 bases: TGCAGTGCTAGAACGGGGTACCAAGAGACCCAGTACTTC. Its protein is CSARTGYQETQYF.

The V call is TRBV7-6, the J call TRBJ2-1, with 7 bases fitting TRBD2. CDR1 is SGHVS, CDR2 FNYEAQ, per germline. The CDR3 runs 13 residues. V lost 0 bases, J lost 10 bases, and 3 bases stayed unmatched. CDR3 DNA sequence: TGTGCCAGCAGCTTAGCGCTGGGAGGGGAGCAGTTCTTC. Protein sequence: CASSLALGGEQFF.

The rearrangement uses TRBV16 and TRBJ1-4; D gene unclear. V lost 0 bases and J 3 bases, leaving 8 bases between the germline ends. Germline assignment: CDR1 KGHSY and CDR2 FQNENV. CDR3 size: 15 residues. The CDR3 nucleotides read TGTGCCAGCAGCCAATCTCTTCTCTCTAATGAAAAACTGTTTTTT. Its protein is CASSQSLLSNEKLFF.

This clonotype turned up a few times. J is TRBJ2-3 and V is TRBV25-1, with a possible D match to TRBD1 (6 bases). The CDR3 has 15 residues. Germline CDR1 reads MGHDK; CDR2 reads SYGVNS. V was trimmed by 4 bases and J by 8 bases, leaving 19 bases between them. This CDR3 reads CASSGQTGWQGTQYF. The CDR3 region has the DNA TGTGCCAGCAGTGGCCAAACAGGGTGGCAGGGTACGCAGTATTTT.

The V call is TRBV12-3 or TRBV12-4, the J call TRBJ2-1; D might be TRBD1 (5 bases). The CDR3 has 13 residues. The V end was cut by 8 bases, the J end by 0 bases, with 8 bases between. CDR3 in DNA: TGTGCCAGCTGTACAGGCTCCTACAATGAGCAGTTCTTC. Translation gives CASCTGSYNEQFF.

This chain links TRBV10-3 with TRBJ2-5; unclear D gene. Germline-derived CDR1 and CDR2 are ENHRY and SYGVKD. The V end lost 6 bases, the J end lost 0 bases, and 5 bases lay between the germline ends. The CDR3 covers 12 residues. Written as DNA, the CDR3 is TGTGCCATCAGCCGAGACCAAGAGACCCAGTACTTC. Protein sequence: CAISRDQETQYF.

Points on this clonotype: A single base separates this from a much larger clone, so it may be a read error. This rearrangement joins TRBV4-3 to TRBJ2-7; D unclear. CDR1 is LGHNA, CDR2 YSLEER, per germline. The CDR3 has 12 amino acids. The CDR3 region has the DNA TGCGCCAGCGGCCAAACCGGAGACGAGCAGTACTTC. Translation: CASGQTGDEQYF.

A few counts support this clonotype. This rearrangement joins TRBV10-3 to TRBJ2-3, with a possible D match to TRBD2 (6 bases). This CDR3 is built from 14 residues. With 6 bases removed from V and 2 bases from J, the gap between germline ends came to 12 bases. CDR1 is ENHRY and CDR2 is SYGVKD in the germline V gene. The CDR3 DNA reads as TGTGCCATCAGCGGGGGTTTATACACAGATACGCAGTATTTT. This sequence encodes CAISGGLYTDTQYF.